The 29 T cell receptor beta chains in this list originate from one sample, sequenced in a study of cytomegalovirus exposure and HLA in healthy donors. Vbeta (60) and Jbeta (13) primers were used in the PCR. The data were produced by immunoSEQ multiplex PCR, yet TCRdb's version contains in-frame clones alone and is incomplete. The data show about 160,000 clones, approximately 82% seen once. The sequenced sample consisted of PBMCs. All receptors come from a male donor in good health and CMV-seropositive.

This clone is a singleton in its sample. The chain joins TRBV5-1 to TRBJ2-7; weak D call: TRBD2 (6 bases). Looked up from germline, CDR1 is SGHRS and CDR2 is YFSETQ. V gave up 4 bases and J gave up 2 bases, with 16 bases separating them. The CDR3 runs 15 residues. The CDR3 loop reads CASSPAGSGPYEQYF. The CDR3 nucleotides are TGCGCCAGCAGCCCCGCGGGGAGCGGGCCCTACGAGCAGTACTTC.

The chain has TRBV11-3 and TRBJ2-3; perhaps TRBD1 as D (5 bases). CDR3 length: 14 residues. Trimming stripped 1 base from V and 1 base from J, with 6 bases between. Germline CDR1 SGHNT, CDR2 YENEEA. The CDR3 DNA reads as TGTGCCAGCAGCTTAGCAGGGCGCACAGATACGCAGTATTTT. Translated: CASSLAGRTDTQYF. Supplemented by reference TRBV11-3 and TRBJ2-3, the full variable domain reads EAGVVQSPRYKIIEKKQPVAFWCNPISGHNTLYWYLQNLGQGPELLIRYENEEAVDDSQLPKDRFSAERLKGVDSTLKIQPAELGDSAVYLCASSLAGRTDTQYFGPGTRLTVL.

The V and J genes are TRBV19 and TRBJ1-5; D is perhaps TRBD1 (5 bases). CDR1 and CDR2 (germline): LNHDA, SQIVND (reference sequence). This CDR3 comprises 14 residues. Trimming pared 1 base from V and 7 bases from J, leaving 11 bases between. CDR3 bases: TGTGCCAGTAGTATAGTGCGAGACAGACAGCCCCAGCATTTT. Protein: CASSIVRDRQPQHF.

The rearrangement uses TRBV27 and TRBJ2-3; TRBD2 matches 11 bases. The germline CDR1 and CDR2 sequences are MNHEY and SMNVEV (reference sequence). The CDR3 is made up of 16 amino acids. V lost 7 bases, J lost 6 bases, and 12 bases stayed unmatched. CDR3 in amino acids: CASTVAWASGRDTQYF. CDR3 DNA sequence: TGTGCCAGCACGGTTGCGTGGGCTAGCGGGAGGGATACGCAGTATTTT.

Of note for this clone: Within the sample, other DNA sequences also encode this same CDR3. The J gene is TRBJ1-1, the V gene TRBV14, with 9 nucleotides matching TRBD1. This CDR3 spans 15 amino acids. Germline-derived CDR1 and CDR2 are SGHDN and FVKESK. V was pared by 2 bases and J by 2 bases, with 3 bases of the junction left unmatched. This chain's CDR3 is CASSQRTGANTEAFF. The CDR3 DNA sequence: TGTGCCAGCAGCCAACGGACAGGGGCTAACACTGAAGCTTTCTTT.

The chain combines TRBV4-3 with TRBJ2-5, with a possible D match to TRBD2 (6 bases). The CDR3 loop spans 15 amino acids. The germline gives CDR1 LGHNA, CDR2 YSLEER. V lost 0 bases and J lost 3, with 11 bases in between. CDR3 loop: CASSQERRREETQYF. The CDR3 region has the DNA TGCGCCAGCAGCCAAGAGCGCCGGAGGGAAGAGACCCAGTACTTC.

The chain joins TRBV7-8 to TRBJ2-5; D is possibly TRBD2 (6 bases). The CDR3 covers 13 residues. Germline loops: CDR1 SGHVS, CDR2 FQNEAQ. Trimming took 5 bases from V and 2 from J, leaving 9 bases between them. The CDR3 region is CASSPGLQETQYF. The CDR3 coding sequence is TGTGCCAGCAGCCCGGGACTGCAAGAGACCCAGTACTTC.

The CDR3 spells CASSQLRGSLYGYTF. The CDR3 nucleotides are TGCGCCAGCAGCCAGCTGAGAGGGTCGCTCTATGGCTACACCTTC. The genes are TRBV4-3 and TRBJ1-2; no clear D gene. Trimming took 3 bases from V and 4 from J, leaving 15 bases between them. Germline CDR1 LGHNA, CDR2 YSLEER. The CDR3 is 15 amino acids.

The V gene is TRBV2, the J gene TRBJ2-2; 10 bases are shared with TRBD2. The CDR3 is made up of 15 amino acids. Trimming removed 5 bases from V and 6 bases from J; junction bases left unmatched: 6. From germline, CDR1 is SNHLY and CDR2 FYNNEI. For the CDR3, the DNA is TGTGCCAGCAGTCCCAGACTAGCGGGCGCCGGGGAGCTGTTTTTT. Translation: CASSPRLAGAGELFF. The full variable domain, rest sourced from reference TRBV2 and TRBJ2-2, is EPEVTQTPSHQVTQMGQEVILRCVPISNHLYFYWYRQILGQKVEFLVSFYNNEISEKSEIFDDQFSVERPDGSNFTLKIRSTKLEDSAMYFCASSPRLAGAGELFFGEGSRLTVL.

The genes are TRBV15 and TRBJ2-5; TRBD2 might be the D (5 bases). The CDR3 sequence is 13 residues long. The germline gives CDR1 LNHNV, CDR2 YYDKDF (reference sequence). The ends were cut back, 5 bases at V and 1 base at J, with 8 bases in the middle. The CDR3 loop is CATSRRGQETQYF. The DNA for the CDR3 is TGTGCCACCAGCCGTCGGGGCCAAGAGACCCAGTACTTC.

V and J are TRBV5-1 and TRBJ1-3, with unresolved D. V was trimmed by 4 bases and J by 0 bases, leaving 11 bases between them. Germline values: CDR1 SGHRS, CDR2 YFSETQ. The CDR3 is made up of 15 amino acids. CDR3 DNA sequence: TGCGCCAGCAGCAGCGACGGCCACTCTGGAAACACCATATATTTT. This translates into CASSSDGHSGNTIYF.

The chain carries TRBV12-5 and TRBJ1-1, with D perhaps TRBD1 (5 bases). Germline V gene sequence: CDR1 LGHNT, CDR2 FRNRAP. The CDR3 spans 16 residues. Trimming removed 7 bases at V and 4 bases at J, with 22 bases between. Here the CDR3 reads CASALPPRVRGTEAFF. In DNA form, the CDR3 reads TGTGCTAGTGCCTTGCCCCCCAGGGTAAGGGGCACTGAAGCTTTCTTT.

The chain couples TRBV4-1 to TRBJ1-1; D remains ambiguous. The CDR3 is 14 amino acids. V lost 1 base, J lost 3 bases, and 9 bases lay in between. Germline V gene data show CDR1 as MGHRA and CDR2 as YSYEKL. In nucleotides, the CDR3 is TGCGCCAGCAGCCAAGGTACCGGGTACACTGAAGCTTTCTTT. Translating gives CASSQGTGYTEAFF.

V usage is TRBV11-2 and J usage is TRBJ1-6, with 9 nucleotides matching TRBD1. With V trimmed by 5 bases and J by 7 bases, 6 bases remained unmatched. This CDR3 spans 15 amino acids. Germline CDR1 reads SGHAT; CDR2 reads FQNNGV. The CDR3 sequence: CASSPIGQGNSPLHF. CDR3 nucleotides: TGTGCCAGCAGCCCCATAGGACAGGGGAATTCACCCCTCCACTTT.

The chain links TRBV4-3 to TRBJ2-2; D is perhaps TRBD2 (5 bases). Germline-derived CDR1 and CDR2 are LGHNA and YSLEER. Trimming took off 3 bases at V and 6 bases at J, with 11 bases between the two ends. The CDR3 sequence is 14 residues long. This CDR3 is CASSHRGLAGELFF. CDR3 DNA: TGCGCCAGCAGCCACCGGGGTCTAGCCGGGGAGCTGTTTTTT.

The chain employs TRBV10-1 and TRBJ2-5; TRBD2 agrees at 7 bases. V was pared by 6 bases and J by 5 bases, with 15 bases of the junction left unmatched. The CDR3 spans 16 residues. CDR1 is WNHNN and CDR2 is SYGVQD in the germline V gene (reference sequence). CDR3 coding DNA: TGCGCCAGCAGCGACGGAGCGGGGTCGGCAGGGGAGACCCAGTACTTC. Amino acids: CASSDGAGSAGETQYF.

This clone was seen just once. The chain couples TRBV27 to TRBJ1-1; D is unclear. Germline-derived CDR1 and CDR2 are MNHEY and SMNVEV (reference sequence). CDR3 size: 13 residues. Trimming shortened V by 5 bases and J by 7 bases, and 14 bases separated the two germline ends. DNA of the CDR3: TGTGCCAGCAGTCACGGGTCCTTTGGTGAAGCTTTCTTT. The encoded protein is CASSHGSFGEAFF.

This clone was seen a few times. CDR3 sequence (DNA): TGCGCCAGCAGCCAAGATCTAGGGGCAGGGGGCTACACCTTC. This translates into CASSQDLGAGGYTF. The V and J genes are TRBV4-3 and TRBJ1-2; D perhaps matches TRBD1 (5 bases). This CDR3 region has 14 residues. Germline V gene data show CDR1 as LGHNA and CDR2 as YSLEER. V lost 0 bases and J lost 8, with 13 bases in between.

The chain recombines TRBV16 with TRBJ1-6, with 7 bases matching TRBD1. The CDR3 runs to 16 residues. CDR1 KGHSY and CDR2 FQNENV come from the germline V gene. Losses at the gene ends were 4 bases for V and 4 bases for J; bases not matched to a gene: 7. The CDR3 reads CASSRRQGPYNSPLHF. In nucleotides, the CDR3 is TGTGCCAGCAGCCGACGACAGGGACCTTATAATTCACCCCTCCACTTT.

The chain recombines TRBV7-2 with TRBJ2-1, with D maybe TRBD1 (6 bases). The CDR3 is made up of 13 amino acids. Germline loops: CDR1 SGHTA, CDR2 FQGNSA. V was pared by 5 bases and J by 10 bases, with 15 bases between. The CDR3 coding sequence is TGTGCCAGCAGCCCTAGGATCCAGGGGGAGCAGTTCTTC. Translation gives CASSPRIQGEQFF.

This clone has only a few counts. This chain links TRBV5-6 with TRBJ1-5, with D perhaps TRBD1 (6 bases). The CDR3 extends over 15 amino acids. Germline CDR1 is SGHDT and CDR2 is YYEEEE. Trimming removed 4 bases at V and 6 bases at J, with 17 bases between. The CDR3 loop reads CASSPTGQPAQPQHF. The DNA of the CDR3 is TGTGCCAGCAGCCCCACGGGACAACCTGCTCAGCCCCAGCATTTT.

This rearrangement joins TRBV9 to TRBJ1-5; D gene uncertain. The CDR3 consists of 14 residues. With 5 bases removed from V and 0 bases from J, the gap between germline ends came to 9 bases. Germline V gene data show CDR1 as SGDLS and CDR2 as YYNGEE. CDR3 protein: CASSLGDSNQPQHF. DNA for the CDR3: TGTGCCAGCAGTCTCGGGGATAGCAATCAGCCCCAGCATTTT.

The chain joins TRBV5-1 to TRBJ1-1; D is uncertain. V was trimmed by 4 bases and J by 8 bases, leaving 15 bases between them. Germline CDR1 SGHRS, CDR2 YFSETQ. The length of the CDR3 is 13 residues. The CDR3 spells CASSPHSPPEAFF. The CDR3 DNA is TGCGCCAGCAGCCCACACAGTCCTCCCGAAGCTTTCTTT.

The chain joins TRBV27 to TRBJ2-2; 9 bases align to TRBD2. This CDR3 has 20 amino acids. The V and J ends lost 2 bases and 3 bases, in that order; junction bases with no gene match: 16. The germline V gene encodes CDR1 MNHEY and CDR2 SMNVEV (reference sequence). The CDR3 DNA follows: TGTGCCAGCAGTTTAAGGGCGACTAGCGGAACTATCAGGGACACCGGGGAGCTGTTTTTT. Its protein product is CASSLRATSGTIRDTGELFF.

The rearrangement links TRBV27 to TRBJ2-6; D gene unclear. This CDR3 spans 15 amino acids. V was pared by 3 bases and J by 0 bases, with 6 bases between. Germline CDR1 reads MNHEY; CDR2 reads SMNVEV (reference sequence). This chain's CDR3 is CASSFLSSGANVLTF. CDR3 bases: TGTGCCAGCAGTTTCCTAAGCTCTGGGGCCAACGTCCTGACTTTC.

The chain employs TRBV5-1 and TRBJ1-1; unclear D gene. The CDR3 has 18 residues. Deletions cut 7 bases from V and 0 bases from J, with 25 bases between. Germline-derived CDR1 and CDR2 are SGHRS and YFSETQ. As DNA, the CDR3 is TGCGCCAGCCAGAGCGGGATTTACGGGGAACGGATGAACACTGAAGCTTTCTTT. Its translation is CASQSGIYGERMNTEAFF.

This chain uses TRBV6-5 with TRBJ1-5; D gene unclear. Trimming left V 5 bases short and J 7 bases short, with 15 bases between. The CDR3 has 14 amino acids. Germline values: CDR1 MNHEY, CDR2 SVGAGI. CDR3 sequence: CASSEDAVFQPQHF. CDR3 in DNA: TGTGCCAGCAGTGAAGATGCGGTTTTCCAGCCCCAGCATTTT.

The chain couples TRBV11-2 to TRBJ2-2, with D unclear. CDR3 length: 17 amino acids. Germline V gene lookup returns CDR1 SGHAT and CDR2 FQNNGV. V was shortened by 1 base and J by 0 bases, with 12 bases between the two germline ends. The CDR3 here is CASSLGLNPANTGELFF. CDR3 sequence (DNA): TGTGCCAGCAGCTTAGGTCTTAATCCCGCGAACACCGGGGAGCTGTTTTTT.

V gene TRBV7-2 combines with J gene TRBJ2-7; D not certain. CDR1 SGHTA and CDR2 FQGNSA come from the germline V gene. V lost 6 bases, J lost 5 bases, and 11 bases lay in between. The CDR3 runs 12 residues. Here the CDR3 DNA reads TGTGCCAGCAGTCCCGTTCTAAACGAGCAGTACTTC. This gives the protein CASSPVLNEQYF.